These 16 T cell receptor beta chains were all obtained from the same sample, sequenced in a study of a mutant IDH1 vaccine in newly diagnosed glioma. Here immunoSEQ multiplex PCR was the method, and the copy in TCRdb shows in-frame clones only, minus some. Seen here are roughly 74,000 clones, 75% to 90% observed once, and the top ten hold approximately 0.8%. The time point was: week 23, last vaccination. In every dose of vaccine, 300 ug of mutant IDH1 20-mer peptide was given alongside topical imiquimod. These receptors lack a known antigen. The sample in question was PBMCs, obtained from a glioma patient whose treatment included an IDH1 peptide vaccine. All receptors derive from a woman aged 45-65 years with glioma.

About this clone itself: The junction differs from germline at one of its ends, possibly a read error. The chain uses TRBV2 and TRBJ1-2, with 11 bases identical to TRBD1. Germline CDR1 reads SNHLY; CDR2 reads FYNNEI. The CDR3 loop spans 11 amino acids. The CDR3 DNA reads TGTGCCAGCAGCGTCCGGGACAGGGGGTTGTTC. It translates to CASSVRDRGLF. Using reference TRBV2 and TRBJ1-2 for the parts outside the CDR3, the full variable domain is EPEVTQTPSHQVTQMGQEVILRCVPISNHLYFYWYRQILGQKVEFLVSFYNNEISEKSEIFDDQFSVERPDGSNFTLKIRSTKLEDSAMYFCASSVRDRGLFGSGTRLTVV.

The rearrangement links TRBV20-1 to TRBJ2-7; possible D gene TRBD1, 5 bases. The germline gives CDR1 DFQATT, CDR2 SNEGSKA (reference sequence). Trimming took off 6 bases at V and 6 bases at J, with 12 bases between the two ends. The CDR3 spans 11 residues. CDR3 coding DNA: TGCAGTGCCCCGAAGGGGTCCGAGCAGTACTTC. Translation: CSAPKGSEQYF.

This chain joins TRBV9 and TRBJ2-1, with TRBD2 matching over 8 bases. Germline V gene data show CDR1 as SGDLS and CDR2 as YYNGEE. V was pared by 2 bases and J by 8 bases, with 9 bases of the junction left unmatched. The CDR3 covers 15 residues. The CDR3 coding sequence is TGTGCCAGCAGCGTCCGCCCCGCGGGGGGCGATGAGCAGTTCTTC. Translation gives CASSVRPAGGDEQFF.

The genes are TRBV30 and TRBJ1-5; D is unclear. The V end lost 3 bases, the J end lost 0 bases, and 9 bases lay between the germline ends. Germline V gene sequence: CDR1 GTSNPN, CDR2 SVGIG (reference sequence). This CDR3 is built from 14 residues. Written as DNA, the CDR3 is TGTGCCTGGAGCGACCTCGATAGCAATCAGCCCCAGCATTTT. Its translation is CAWSDLDSNQPQHF.

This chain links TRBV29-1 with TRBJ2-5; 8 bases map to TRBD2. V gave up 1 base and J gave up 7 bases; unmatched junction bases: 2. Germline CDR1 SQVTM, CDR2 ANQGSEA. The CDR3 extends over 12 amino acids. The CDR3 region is CSVEALAGTQYF. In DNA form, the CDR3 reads TGCAGCGTTGAAGCCCTAGCGGGGACCCAGTACTTC.

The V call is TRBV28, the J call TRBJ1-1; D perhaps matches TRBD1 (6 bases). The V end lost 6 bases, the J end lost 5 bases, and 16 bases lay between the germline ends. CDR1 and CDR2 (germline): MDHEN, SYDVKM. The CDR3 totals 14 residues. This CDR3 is CASRLGGRWTEAFF. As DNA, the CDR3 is TGTGCCAGCAGGCTAGGGGGGAGGTGGACTGAAGCTTTCTTT.

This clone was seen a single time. CDR3 in DNA: TGTGCCAGTCGCGAGGTCCGGCGTTTTGGGGGCTACACCTTC. Translating gives CASREVRRFGGYTF. The chain employs TRBV6-5 and TRBJ1-2, with no clear D. The germline gives CDR1 MNHEY, CDR2 SVGAGI. Trimming pared 9 bases from V and 8 bases from J, leaving 22 bases between. The CDR3 contains 14 residues.

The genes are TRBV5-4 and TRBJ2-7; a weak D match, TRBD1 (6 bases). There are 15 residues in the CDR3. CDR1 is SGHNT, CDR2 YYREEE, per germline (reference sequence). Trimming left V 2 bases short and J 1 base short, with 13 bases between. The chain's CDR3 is CASSFGRGPSYEQYF. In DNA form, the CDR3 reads TGTGCCAGCAGCTTCGGCAGGGGACCTTCCTACGAGCAGTACTTC.

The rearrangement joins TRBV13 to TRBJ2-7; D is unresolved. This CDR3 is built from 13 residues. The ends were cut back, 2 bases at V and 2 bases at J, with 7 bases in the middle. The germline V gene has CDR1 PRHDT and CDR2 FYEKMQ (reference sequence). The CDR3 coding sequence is TGTGCCAGCAGCTTACACGGCGCCTACGAGCAGTACTTC. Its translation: CASSLHGAYEQYF.

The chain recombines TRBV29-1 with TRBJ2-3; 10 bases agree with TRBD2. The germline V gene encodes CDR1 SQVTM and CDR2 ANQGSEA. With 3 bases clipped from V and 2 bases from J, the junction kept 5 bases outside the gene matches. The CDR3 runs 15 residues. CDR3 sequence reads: CSVEGTSEDTDTQYF. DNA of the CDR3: TGCAGCGTTGAGGGGACTAGCGAGGACACAGATACGCAGTATTTT.

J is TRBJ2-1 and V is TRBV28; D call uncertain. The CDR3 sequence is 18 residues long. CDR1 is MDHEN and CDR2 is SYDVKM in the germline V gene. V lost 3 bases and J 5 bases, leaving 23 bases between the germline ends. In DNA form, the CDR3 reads TGTGCCAGCAGTTTTAACGTATACAATCCTGGTGTGGACAATGAGCAGTTCTTC. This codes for CASSFNVYNPGVDNEQFF.

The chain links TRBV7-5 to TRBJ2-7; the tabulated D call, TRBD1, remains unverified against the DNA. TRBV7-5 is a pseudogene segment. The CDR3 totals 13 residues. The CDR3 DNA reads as TGTGCCAGCTCATACAGGGGGAACTACGAGCAGTACTTC. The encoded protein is CASSYRGNYEQYF.

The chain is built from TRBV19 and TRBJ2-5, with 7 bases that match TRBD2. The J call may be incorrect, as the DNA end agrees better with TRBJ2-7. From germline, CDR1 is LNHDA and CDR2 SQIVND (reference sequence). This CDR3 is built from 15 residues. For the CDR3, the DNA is TGTGCCAGTAGTATAGCTGGCGGGGGACCCTACGAGCAGTACTTC. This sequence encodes CASSIAGGGPYEQYF.

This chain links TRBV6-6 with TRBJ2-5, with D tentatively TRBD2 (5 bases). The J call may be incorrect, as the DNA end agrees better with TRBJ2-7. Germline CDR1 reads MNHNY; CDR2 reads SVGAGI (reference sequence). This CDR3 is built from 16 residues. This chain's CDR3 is CASRPNLVELADEQYF. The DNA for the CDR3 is TGTGCCAGCAGACCCAACTTGGTGGAGCTAGCCGACGAGCAGTACTTC.

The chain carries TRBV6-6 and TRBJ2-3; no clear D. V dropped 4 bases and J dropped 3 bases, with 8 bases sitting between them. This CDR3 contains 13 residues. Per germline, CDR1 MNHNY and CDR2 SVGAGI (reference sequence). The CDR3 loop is CASSLGVTDTQYF. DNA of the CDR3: TGTGCCAGCAGTTTAGGAGTGACAGATACGCAGTATTTT.

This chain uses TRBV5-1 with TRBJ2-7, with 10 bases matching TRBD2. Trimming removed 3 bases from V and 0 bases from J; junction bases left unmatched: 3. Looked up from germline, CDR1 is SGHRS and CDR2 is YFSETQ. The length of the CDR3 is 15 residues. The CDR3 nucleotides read TGCGCCAGCAGCTACGCTAGCGGGAGCTCCTACGAGCAGTACTTC. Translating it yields CASSYASGSSYEQYF.